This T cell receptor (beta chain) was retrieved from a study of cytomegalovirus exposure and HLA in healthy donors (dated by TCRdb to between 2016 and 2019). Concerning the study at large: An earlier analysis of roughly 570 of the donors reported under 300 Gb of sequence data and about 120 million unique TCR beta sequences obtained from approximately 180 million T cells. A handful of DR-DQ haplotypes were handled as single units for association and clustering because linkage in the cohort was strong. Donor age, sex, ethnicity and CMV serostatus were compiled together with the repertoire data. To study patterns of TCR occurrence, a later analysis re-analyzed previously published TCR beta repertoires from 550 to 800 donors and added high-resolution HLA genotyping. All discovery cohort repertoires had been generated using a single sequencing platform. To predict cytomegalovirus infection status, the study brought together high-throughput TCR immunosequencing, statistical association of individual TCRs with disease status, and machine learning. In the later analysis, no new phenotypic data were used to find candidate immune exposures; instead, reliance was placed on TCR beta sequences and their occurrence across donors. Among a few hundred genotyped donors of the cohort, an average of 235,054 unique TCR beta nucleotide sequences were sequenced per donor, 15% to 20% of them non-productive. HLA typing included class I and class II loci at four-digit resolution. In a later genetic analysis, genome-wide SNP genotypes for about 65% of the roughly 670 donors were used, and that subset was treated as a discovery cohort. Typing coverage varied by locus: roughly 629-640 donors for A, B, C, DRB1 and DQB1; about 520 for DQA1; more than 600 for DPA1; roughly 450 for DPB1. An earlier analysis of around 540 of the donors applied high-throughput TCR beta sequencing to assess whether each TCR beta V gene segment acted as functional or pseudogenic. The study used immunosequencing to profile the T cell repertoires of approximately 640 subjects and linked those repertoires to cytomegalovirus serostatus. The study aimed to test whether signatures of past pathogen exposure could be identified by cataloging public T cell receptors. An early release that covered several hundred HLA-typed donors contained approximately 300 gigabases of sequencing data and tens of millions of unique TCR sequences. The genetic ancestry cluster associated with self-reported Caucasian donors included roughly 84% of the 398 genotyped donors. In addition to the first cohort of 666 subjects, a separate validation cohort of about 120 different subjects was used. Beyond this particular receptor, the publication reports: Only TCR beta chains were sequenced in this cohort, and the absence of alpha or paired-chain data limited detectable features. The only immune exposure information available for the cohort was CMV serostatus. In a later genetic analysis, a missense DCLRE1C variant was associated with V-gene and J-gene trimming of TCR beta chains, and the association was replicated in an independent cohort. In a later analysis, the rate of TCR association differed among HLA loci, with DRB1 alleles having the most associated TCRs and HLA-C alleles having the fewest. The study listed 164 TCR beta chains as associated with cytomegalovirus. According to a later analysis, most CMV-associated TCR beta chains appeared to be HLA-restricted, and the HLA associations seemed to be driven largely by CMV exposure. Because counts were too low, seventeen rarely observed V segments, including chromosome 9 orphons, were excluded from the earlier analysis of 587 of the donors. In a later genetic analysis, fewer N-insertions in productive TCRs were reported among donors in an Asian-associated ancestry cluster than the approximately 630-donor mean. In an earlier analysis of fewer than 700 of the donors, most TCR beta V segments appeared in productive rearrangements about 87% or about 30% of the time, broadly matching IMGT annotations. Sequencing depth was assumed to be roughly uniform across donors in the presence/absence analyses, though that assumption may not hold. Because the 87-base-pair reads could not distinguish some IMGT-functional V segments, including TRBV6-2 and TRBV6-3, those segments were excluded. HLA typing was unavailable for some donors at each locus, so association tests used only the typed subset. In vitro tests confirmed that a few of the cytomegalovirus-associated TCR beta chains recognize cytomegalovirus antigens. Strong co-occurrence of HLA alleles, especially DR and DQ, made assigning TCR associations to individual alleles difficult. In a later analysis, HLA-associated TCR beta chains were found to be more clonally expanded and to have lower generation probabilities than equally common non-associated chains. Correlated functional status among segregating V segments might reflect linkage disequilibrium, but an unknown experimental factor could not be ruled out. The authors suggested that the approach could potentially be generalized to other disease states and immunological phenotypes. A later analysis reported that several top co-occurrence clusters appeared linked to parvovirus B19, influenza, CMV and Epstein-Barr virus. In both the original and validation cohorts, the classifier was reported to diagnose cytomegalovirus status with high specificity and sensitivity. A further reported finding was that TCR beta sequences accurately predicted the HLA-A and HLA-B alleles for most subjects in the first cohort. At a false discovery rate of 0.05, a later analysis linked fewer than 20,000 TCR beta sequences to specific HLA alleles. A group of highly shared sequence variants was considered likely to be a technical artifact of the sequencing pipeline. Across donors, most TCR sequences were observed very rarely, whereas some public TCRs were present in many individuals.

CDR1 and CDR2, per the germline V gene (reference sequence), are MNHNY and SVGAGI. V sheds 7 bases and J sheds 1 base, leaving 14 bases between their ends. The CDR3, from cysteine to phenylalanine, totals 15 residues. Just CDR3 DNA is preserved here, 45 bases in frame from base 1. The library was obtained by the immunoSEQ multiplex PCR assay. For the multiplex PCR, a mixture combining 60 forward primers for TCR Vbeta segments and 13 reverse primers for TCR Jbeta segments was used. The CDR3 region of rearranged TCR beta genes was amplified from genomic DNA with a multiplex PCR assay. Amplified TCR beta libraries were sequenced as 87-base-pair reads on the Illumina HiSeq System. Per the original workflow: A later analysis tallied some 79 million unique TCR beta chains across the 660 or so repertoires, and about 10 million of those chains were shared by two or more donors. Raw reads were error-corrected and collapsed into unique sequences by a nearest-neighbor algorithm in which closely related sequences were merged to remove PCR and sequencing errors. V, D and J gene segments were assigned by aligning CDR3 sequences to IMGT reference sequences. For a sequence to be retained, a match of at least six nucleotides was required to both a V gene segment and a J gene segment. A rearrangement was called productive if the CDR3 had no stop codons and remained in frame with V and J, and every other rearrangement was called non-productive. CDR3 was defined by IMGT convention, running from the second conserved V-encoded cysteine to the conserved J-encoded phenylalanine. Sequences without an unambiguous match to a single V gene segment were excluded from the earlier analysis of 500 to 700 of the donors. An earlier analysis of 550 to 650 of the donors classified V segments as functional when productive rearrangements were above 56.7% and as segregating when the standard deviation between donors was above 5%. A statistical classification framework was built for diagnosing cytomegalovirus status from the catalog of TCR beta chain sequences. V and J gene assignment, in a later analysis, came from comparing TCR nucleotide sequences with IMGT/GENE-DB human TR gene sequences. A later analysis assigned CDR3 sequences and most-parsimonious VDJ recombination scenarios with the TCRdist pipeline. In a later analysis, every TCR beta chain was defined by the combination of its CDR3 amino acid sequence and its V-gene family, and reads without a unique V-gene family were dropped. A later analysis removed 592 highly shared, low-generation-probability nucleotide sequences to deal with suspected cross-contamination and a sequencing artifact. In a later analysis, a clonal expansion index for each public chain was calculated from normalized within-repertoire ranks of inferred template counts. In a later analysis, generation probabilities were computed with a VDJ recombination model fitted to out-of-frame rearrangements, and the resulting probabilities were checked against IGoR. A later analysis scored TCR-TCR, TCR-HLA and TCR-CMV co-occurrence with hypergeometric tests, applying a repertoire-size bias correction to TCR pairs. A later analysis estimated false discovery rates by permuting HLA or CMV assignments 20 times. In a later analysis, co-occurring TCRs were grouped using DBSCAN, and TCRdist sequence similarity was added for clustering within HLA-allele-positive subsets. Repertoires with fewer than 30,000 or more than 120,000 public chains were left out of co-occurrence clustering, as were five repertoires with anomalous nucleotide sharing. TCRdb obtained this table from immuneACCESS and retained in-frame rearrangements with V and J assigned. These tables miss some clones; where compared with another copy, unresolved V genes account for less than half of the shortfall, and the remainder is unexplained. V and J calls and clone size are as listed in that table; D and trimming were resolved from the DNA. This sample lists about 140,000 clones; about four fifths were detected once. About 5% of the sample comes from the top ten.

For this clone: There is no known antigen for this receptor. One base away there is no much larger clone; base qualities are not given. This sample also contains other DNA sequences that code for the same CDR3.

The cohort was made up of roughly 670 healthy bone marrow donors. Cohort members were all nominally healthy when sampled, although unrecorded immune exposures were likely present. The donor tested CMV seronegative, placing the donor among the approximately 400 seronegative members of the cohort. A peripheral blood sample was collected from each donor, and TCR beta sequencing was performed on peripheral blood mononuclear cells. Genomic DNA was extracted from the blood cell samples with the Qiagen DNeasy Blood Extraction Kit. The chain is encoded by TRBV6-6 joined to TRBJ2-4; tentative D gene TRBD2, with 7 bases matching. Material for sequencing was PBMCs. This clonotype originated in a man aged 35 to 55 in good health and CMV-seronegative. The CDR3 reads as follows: CASTLGGAAKNIQYF. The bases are TGTGCCAGCACCCTGGGGGGGGCGGCCAAAAACATTCAGTACTTC.